Sequencing of this T cell receptor (beta chain) was carried out in a study of breast tumors, draining lymph nodes, adjacent tissues. General observations from the study: Tumor repertoires ranked between lymph nodes and nontumor tissue in diversity, with V and J gene preferences.

One entry per CDR3 protein, called by TCRdb with MiXCR from the multiplex PCR reads. The repertoire holds 150,000 to 200,000 distinct CDR3 sequences, with 30% to 35% as singletons. Details on this clonotype: Its antigen is currently unknown. One junction end disagrees with the germline gene, perhaps due to a read error.

CDR1 GTSNPN and CDR2 SVGIG come from the germline V gene (reference sequence). This CDR3 spans 14 amino acids. The lymph nodes were axillary draining lymph nodes from breast cancer patients. The J gene is TRBJ2-2, the V gene TRBV30, with TRBD2 as a possible D gene (5 bases). This TCR came from a female donor with breast cancer. Some clones in this sample may be carry-over from other donors' samples. The sequenced sample consisted of axillary lymph node tissue. The CDR3 coding sequence is TGTGCCTGGAGTGCCGATCGCGAACACCGGGGAGCTGTTTTT. Translation: CAWSADREHRGAVF.